This T cell receptor beta chain is from a study of PD-1 blockade in classical Hodgkin lymphoma. V lost 8 bases to trimming and J lost 4 bases, with 11 bases between them. Germline assignment: CDR1 ENHRY and CDR2 SYGVKD. The length of the CDR3 is 12 residues. Measured with immunoSEQ multiplex PCR; TCRdb has only the in-frame clones, and not every one. The table records nearly 55,000 clones, 81% of them present only once. General study findings and limits: The CD4+ diversity rise by C4D1 was clearest in complete responders.

Autologous stem cell transplantation was followed by relapse in every patient, and brentuximab vedotin exposure varied. Best overall response was complete response, partial response or progressive disease in these relapsed/refractory classical Hodgkin lymphoma patients. In the case of this clone: The antigen remains unidentified.

Sequences were derived from peripheral blood mononuclear cells (PBMCs), sampled at baseline. This TCR came from a human donor with classical Hodgkin lymphoma. The V gene is TRBV10-3, the J gene TRBJ1-1; D possibly corresponds to TRBD1 (5 bases). CDR3 bases: TGTGCCATCGGGTGGGGGGGCACTGAAGCTTTCTTT. It is translated as CAIGWGGTEAFF.